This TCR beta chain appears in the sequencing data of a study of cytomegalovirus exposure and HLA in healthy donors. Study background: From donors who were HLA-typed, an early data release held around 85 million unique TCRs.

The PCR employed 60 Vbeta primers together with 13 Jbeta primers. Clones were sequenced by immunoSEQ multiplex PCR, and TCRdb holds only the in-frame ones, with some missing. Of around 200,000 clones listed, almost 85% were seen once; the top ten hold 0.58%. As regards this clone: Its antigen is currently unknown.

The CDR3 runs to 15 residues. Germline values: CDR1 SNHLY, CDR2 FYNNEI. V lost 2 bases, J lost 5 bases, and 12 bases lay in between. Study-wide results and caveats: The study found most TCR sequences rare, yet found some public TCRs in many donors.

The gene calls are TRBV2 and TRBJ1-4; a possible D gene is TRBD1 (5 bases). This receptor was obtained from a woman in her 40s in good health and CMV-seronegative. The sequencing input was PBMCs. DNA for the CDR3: TGTGCCAGCAGTGAACAGAGGCCAGGGAATGAAAAACTGTTTTTT. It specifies CASSEQRPGNEKLFF. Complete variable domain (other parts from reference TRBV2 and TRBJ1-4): EPEVTQTPSHQVTQMGQEVILRCVPISNHLYFYWYRQILGQKVEFLVSFYNNEISEKSEIFDDQFSVERPDGSNFTLKIRSTKLEDSAMYFCASSEQRPGNEKLFFGSGTQLSVL.